These T cell receptor beta chains were read from a single sample in a study of shared clonotypes between healthy human individuals. TCRdb keeps only in-frame clones here, not all; method: immunoSEQ multiplex PCR. The sample holds roughly 2.1 million clones, 90% to 95% seen once. The sample taken for sequencing was naive CD8+ T cells from PBMCs. All receptors derive from a man between 18 and 35 years old in good health. Some clones in this sample may be carry-over from other donors' samples. The CDR3 runs from the conserved cysteine through the conserved F or W. A D gene is named only where the DNA matches it firmly. Clone size is stated in some rows and not others, as once, few, many or a class when expanded.

j_call	v_call	d_call	clone_size	cdr3_nt	cdr3_aa
TRBJ2-7	TRBV7-3	TRBD1	few	TGTGCCAGCAGCCCAGCCGGGACAGGGTACGAGCAGTACTTC	CASSPAGTGYEQYF
TRBJ2-7	TRBV28	TRBD1	once	TGTGCCAGCAGTTTATTGGACAGGGGTTATTACGAGCAGTACTTC	CASSLLDRGYYEQYF
TRBJ2-5	TRBV7-9	TRBD2	.	TGTGCCAGCAGCTCCCCCGGGGCGGGAGGGCCGAGGGGAGAGACCCAGTACTTC	CASSSPGAGGPRGETQYF
TRBJ1-2	TRBV5-1	.	.	TGCGCCAGCAGCTTGTCCTCTGGGGACTATGGCTACACCTTC	CASSLSSGDYGYTF
TRBJ2-7	TRBV5-6	.	.	TGTGCCAGCAGCTTTCAGGGGGACTATGAGCAGTACTTC	CASSFQGDYEQYF
TRBJ2-7	TRBV27	.	.	TGTGCCAGCAGTTTACGGGCTCTGAGTGCCCGATGGGAGGAGCAGTACTTC	CASSLRALSARWEEQYF
TRBJ2-7	TRBV4-1	.	.	TGCGCCAGCAGCACAAACAGGAGAAACGAGCAGTACTTC	CASSTNRRNEQYF
TRBJ2-5	TRBV28	TRBD1	.	TGTGCCAGCAGTCCCGGGACAGCCCACCAAGAGACCCAGTACTTC	CASSPGTAHQETQYF
TRBJ2-7	TRBV28	.	.	TGTGCCAGCAGTCCTGACAGACACTACGAGCAGTACTTC	CASSPDRHYEQYF
TRBJ1-5	TRBV27	.	.	TGTGCCAGCAGACCGGGGGGTAGCAATCAGCCCCAGCATTTT	CASRPGGSNQPQHF
TRBJ1-1	TRBV10-3	TRBD1	.	TGTGCCATCAGTGGAAACAGGGGTTGGACTGAAGCTTTCTTT	CAISGNRGWTEAFF
TRBJ1-3	TRBV6-5	.	.	TGTGCCAGCAGCCTCGGCCACCCGGACACCATATATTTT	CASSLGHPDTIYF
TRBJ2-5	TRBV9	.	.	TGTGCCAGCAGCCCTTCCGGTCGGGACCAGTACTTC	CASSPSGRDQYF
TRBJ1-4	TRBV19	.	.	TGTGCCAGTAGTATAGGGGCTGGATCTAATGAAAAACTGTTTTTT	CASSIGAGSNEKLFF
TRBJ1-1	TRBV27	TRBD1	.	TGTGCCAGCAGTCCCAACAGGGGAAACACTGAAGCTTTCTTT	CASSPNRGNTEAFF
TRBJ2-3	TRBV4-1	.	.	TGCGCCAGCAGCCAAGATCGAGGGAGAAGCACAGATACGCAGTATTTT	CASSQDRGRSTDTQYF
TRBJ1-2	TRBV9	.	.	TGTGCCAGCAGCGTGGTAGGCTATGGCTACACCTTC	CASSVVGYGYTF
TRBJ2-1	TRBV30	TRBD2	.	TGTGCCTGGAGTGGGGGACTAGCTCCTCCCAATGAGCAGTTCTTC	CAWSGGLAPPNEQFF
TRBJ2-5	TRBV7-9	.	.	TGTGCCAGCAGCAATCTGGGGCTAGCAGAGACCCAGTACTTC	CASSNLGLAETQYF
TRBJ2-1	TRBV5-1	.	.	TGCGCCAGCAGCTTGTACCGGTCAGGGCATACCTACAATGAGCAGTTCTTC	CASSLYRSGHTYNEQFF
TRBJ2-4	TRBV4-1	.	.	TGCGCCAGCAGCCAAGACAGGGTGGTAAAAAACATTCAGTACTTC	CASSQDRVVKNIQYF
TRBJ2-5	TRBV27	TRBD1	.	TGTGCCAGCAGTAACGCATGGGACAGCCAAGAGACCCAGTACTTC	CASSNAWDSQETQYF
TRBJ1-1	TRBV21-1	.	.	TGTGCCAGCAGCATACAGAACCTGAACACTGAAGCTTTCTTT	CASSIQNLNTEAFF
TRBJ2-7	TRBV18	.	.	TGTGCCAGCTCACCGCTTGACTCCTACGAGCAGTACTTC	CASSPLDSYEQYF
TRBJ2-1	TRBV19	TRBD2	.	TGTGCCAGTAGCTATACTAGCGGAAGAATCTCCTACAATGAGCAGTTCTTC	CASSYTSGRISYNEQFF
TRBJ1-2	TRBV4-3	TRBD1	.	TGCGCCAGCAGCCAAGTGACCTACCCGACAGGGTCGGATGGCTACACCTTC	CASSQVTYPTGSDGYTF
TRBJ1-1	TRBV19	TRBD1	.	TGTGCCAGTAGGTCAGGGGGCACTGAAGCTTTCTTT	CASRSGGTEAFF
TRBJ1-2	TRBV4-1	TRBD1	.	TGCGCCAGCAGCCAATGGAAAGGGGGCGCGCAGGGCTACACCTTC	CASSQWKGGAQGYTF
TRBJ2-1	TRBV4-1	TRBD2	.	TGCGCCAGCCAGGGAGCGGGAGGGGGAAGCTCCTACAATGAGCAGTTCTTC	CASQGAGGGSSYNEQFF
TRBJ2-5	TRBV27	.	.	TGTGCCAGCAGTTTATCAGCGTGGCAAGAGACCCAGTACTTC	CASSLSAWQETQYF
TRBJ2-5	TRBV28	.	.	TGTGCCAGCAGCAAACTTACCAGGTACAGGGCGTACCAAGAGACCCAGTACTTC	CASSKLTRYRAYQETQYF
TRBJ2-1	TRBV28	.	.	TGTGCCAGCAGTTGGTCCAGGGGAGGGGGTCGGAATGAGCAGTTCTTC	CASSWSRGGGRNEQFF
TRBJ1-5	TRBV30	.	few	TGTGCCTGGAGTCTGGGATCAGTTCAGCCCCAGCATTTT	CAWSLGSVQPQHF
TRBJ2-5	TRBV2	.	.	TGTGCCAGCAGTGACTCCAAAGATTGGGGGGAGACCCAGTACTTC	CASSDSKDWGETQYF
TRBJ2-7	TRBV7-2	.	.	TGTGCCAGCAGCCCCCTGCGAATCTACGAGCAGTACTTC	CASSPLRIYEQYF
TRBJ1-4	TRBV28	.	.	TGTGCCAGCACCTCCCGCGGTGAAAAACTGTTTTTT	CASTSRGEKLFF
TRBJ2-1	TRBV19	TRBD1	.	TGTGCCAGTAGTGTAAGAATAGGCCGGGACAGAAGCTACAATGAGCAGTTCTTC	CASSVRIGRDRSYNEQFF
TRBJ2-7	TRBV21-1	.	.	TGTGCCAGCAGCAAAGTTGGGACAGCCTACGAGCAGTACTTC	CASSKVGTAYEQYF
TRBJ1-5	TRBV28	.	.	TGTGCCAGCAGTCACCTTGGAGGGGGAAGTCAGCCCCAGCATTTT	CASSHLGGGSQPQHF
TRBJ1-1	TRBV28	.	few	TGTGCCAGCAGAGATCCGAACACTGAAGCTTTCTTT	CASRDPNTEAFF
TRBJ1-1	TRBV19	.	.	TGTGCCAGCAGGCAGAACACTGAAGCTTTCTTT	CASRQNTEAFF
TRBJ1-2	TRBV9	TRBD1	.	TGTGCCAGCAGCGATGGACAGGTCCGCACCTTC	CASSDGQVRTF
TRBJ1-1	TRBV28	.	.	TGTGCCAGCAGTCCCCGTTGGTCTGAAGCTTTCTTT	CASSPRWSEAFF
TRBJ2-7	TRBV27	TRBD1	few	TGTGCCAGCAGTTCCTGGACAGGGCAGCAGTACTTC	CASSSWTGQQYF
TRBJ2-1	TRBV7-6	TRBD2	.	TGTGCCAGCAGCCCGGGACTAGCGGCAAACAATGAGCAGTTCTTC	CASSPGLAANNEQFF
TRBJ1-2	TRBV7-9	.	once	TGTGCCAGCAGCCCATGGTCAGACAGCCACAACCTTTTCTTC	CASSPWSDSHNLFF